The clone carrying this TCR beta chain was counted ten times or more. Original analysis: By means of reference gene primer amplification, nucleated cell counts were estimated. Clones were read by immunoSEQ multiplex PCR, and TCRdb kept only the in-frame ones, dropping some. The V and J calls and clone size are taken from that table; D and trimming were inferred from the DNA. Of around 130,000 clones listed, about 80% are singletons. CDR3 length equals 15 residues. The V gene's germline CDR1 is SGHRS and CDR2 YFSETQ. The trim removed 7 bases at V and 0 bases at J, leaving 6 bases unmatched. These data originate in a study of blood T cell repertoires in COVID-19. Study overall: Samples representing acute and convalescent COVID-19 were sourced from the United States, Italy and Spain. The analysed material was cDNA or gDNA that came from T cells, B-cell-depleted T cells, or PBMCs.

This chain joins TRBV5-1 and TRBJ2-2, with 7 bases that match TRBD1. Sample: peripheral blood. The clonotype comes from a man in his forties with active or convalescent COVID-19. The CDR3 reads CASGPGQANTGELFF. The CDR3, as DNA: TGCGCCAGCGGCCCCGGACAGGCGAACACCGGGGAGCTGTTTTTT.